The next 32 T cell receptor beta chains were all read from a single sample in a study of T cells in Graves' hyperthyroidism and ophthalmopathy. Amplified regions were TCR beta CDR3 sequences from RNA transcripts. A first-round RT-PCR of the TCR CDR3 used the HTBI primer set. TCRdb re-called the multiplex PCR reads with MiXCR, one entry per CDR3 protein. Of approximately 410,000 distinct CDR3 sequences in the sample, roughly 14% are singletons; the top ten hold under 15%. The specimen was blood. Receptors were obtained from a man between 18 and 29 years old with Graves' ophthalmopathy.

Ten or more counts support this clonotype. The CDR3 loop is CSASQLAMDEQFF. CDR3 bases: TGCAGTGCTAGCCAACTAGCCATGGATGAGCAGTTCTTC. V is TRBV20-1 and J is TRBJ2-1; weak D call: TRBD2 (6 bases). The V gene lost 3 bases and the J gene lost 8 bases, with 14 bases spanning the gap. Looked up from germline, CDR1 is DFQATT and CDR2 is SNEGSKA (reference sequence). The CDR3 loop spans 13 amino acids.

This clonotype was picked up many times. The chain joins TRBV6-2 or TRBV6-3 to TRBJ2-7; maybe TRBD2 (5 bases). The ends were cut back, 6 bases at V and 0 bases at J, with 12 bases in the middle. Germline V lookup: CDR1 MNHEY, CDR2 SVGEGT. This CDR3 spans 14 amino acids. CDR3: CASSWTGFSYEQYF. The CDR3 nucleotides are TGTGCCAGCAGCTGGACGGGATTCTCCTACGAGCAGTACTTC.

This clonotype was detected ten times or more. V and J are TRBV7-9 and TRBJ2-1; the D gene is possibly TRBD2 (6 bases). Trimming cost V 3 bases and J 2 bases, with 17 bases left between them. In germline, CDR1 is SEHNR, CDR2 FQNEAQ (reference sequence). The CDR3 covers 17 residues. CDR3 residues: CASSLRDSSHPYNEQFF. CDR3 bases: TGTGCCAGCAGCTTGAGGGACTCCTCCCATCCCTACAATGAGCAGTTCTTC.

In this sample, this clonotype turned up many times. V and J are TRBV12-3 or TRBV12-4 and TRBJ2-7; TRBD1 matches 9 bases. V shed 0 bases and J 2 bases; nucleotides not matched to a gene: 2. This CDR3 contains 15 residues. The CDR3 DNA is TGTGCCAGCAGTTTAGCCGGGACAGGGCCCTACGAGCAGTACTTC. Encoded protein: CASSLAGTGPYEQYF.

This clonotype was seen ten or more times. The chain uses TRBV29-1 and TRBJ2-7; 9 bases agree with TRBD2. Germline values: CDR1 SQVTM, CDR2 ANQGSEA. The CDR3 spans 13 residues. V dropped 4 bases and J dropped 0; count of bases not matched to a gene: 1. The CDR3 DNA sequence: TGCAGCGTTGGGACTAGCGACTCCTACGAGCAGTACTTC. This translates into CSVGTSDSYEQYF.

At least ten counts were recorded for this clonotype. The chain joins TRBV29-1 to TRBJ1-2; 7 nucleotides align to TRBD1. Per the germline V gene, CDR1 is SQVTM and CDR2 is ANQGSEA. With 4 bases clipped from V and 2 bases from J, the junction kept 10 bases outside the gene matches. This CDR3 region has 15 residues. The CDR3 DNA sequence: TGCAGCGTTGCAGGGGACAGCATCGTCAACTATGGCTACACCTTC. It specifies CSVAGDSIVNYGYTF.

The chain is built from TRBV25-1 and TRBJ1-1, with unresolved D. The germline V gene encodes CDR1 MGHDK and CDR2 SYGVNS. This CDR3 is built from 17 residues. The V gene lost 4 bases and the J gene lost 3 bases, with 21 bases spanning the gap. The CDR3 loop is CASSGLNEVRSDTEAFF. CDR3 nucleotides: TGTGCCAGCAGTGGCCTTAATGAGGTGCGTAGTGACACTGAAGCTTTCTTT. The full variable domain, with the rest looked up from reference TRBV25-1 and TRBJ1-1, is EADIYQTPRYLVIGTGKKITLECSQTMGHDKMYWYQQDPGMELHLIHYSYGVNSTEKGDLSSESTVSRIRTEHFPLTLESARPSHTSQYLCASSGLNEVRSDTEAFFGQGTRLTVV.

This clonotype was counted many times. The V gene is TRBV6-1, the J gene TRBJ1-2, with a possible D match to TRBD1 (5 bases). The V gene's germline CDR1 is MNHNS and CDR2 SASEGT. The CDR3 is made up of 14 amino acids. Trimming removed 6 bases at V and 2 bases at J, with 13 bases between. The CDR3 nucleotides are TGTGCCAGCAGGTACAGGAGCCTCAACTATGGCTACACCTTC. Its translation is CASRYRSLNYGYTF.

This clonotype was recorded many times. The J gene is TRBJ2-1, the V gene TRBV6-1; possibly TRBD1 or TRBD2 for D (6 bases each). In germline, CDR1 is MNHNS, CDR2 SASEGT. The CDR3 runs to 16 residues. Deletions cut 6 bases from V and 1 base from J, with 16 bases between. CDR3 in amino acids: CASRRGGTESYNEQFF. In DNA form, the CDR3 reads TGTGCCAGCAGAAGAGGGGGGACGGAATCCTACAATGAGCAGTTCTTC.

The rearrangement uses TRBV5-6 and TRBJ1-2; D might be TRBD1 (6 bases). The CDR3 runs 15 residues. From germline, CDR1 is SGHDT and CDR2 YYEEEE. The V end lost 6 bases, the J end lost 2 bases, and 17 bases lay between the germline ends. The CDR3 DNA sequence: TGTGCCAGCACCATCCTCACAGGGCCCAACTATGGCTACACCTTC. Protein product: CASTILTGPNYGYTF.

This clonotype has at least ten counts. In nucleotides, the CDR3 is TGCAGTGCTCTAACTATCGATGAAAAACTGTTTTTT. As protein: CSALTIDEKLFF. The chain has TRBV20-1 and TRBJ1-4; D remains ambiguous. Germline V gene lookup returns CDR1 DFQATT and CDR2 SNEGSKA (reference sequence). The CDR3 has 12 residues. Trimming took off 5 bases at V and 6 bases at J, with 10 bases between the two ends.

This chain uses TRBV6-1 with TRBJ2-1; no clear D. Trimming left V 7 bases short and J 8 bases short, with 12 bases between. The CDR3 has 12 amino acids. Germline CDR1 is MNHNS and CDR2 is SASEGT. The CDR3 DNA follows: TGTGCCAGCAACTCCCCTGGGGATGAGCAGTTCTTC. This codes for CASNSPGDEQFF.

This clonotype was picked up many times. The J gene is TRBJ2-5, the V gene TRBV5-1, with D uncertain. V was trimmed by 0 bases and J by 5 bases, leaving 17 bases between them. The germline CDR1 and CDR2 sequences are SGHRS and YFSETQ. The CDR3 contains 16 residues. The DNA for the CDR3 is TGCGCCAGCAGCTTGGCCGCGCTCCAAGGGCCGGAGACCCAGTACTTC. Translated: CASSLAALQGPETQYF.

The chain couples TRBV7-2 to TRBJ1-1; TRBD1 aligns across 7 bases. Losses at the gene ends were 0 bases for V and 4 bases for J; bases not matched to a gene: 11. The CDR3 has 17 residues. Germline V gene lookup returns CDR1 SGHTA and CDR2 FQGNSA. The CDR3 nucleotides read TGTGCCAGCAGCTTAGCACCGACAGGGATTAAAAGCACTGAAGCTTTCTTT. Protein product: CASSLAPTGIKSTEAFF. Using reference TRBV7-2 and TRBJ1-1 for the parts outside the CDR3, the full variable domain is GAGVSQSPSNKVTEKGKDVELRCDPISGHTALYWYRQSLGQGLEFLIYFQGNSAPDKSGLPSDRFSAERTGGSVSTLTIQRTQQEDSAVYLCASSLAPTGIKSTEAFFGQGTRLTVV.

The V and J genes are TRBV10-2 and TRBJ2-5; 7 positions match TRBD2. The V segment lost 6 bases and the J segment 2 bases; nucleotides outside the gene matches: 9. Per germline, CDR1 WSHSY and CDR2 SAAADI. The CDR3 runs 15 residues. The DNA of the CDR3 is TGCGCCAGCAGCCAACTCAGCGGGGTTCAAGAGACCCAGTACTTC. It translates to CASSQLSGVQETQYF.

This clonotype was found many times. The J gene is TRBJ2-3, the V gene TRBV12-3 or TRBV12-4, with D possibly being TRBD2 (5 bases). CDR3 size: 14 residues. Trimming stripped 6 bases from V and 3 bases from J, with 13 bases between. CDR3 sequence: CASSSRTGTDTQYF. The CDR3 nucleotides read TGTGCCAGCAGCTCGAGGACTGGAACAGATACGCAGTATTTT.

This clonotype showed up just a few times. V is TRBV24-1 and J is TRBJ1-1; TRBD1 matches at 7 bases. The CDR3 spans 13 residues. The V gene end was trimmed by 5 bases and the J gene end by 5 bases; junction bases not matched to a gene: 4. In germline, CDR1 is KGHDR, CDR2 SFDVKD. CDR3 bases: TGTGCCACCAGTGGCCAGACAGGGACTGAAGCTTTCTTT. Its protein product is CATSGQTGTEAFF.

This clonotype was counted between two and nine times. V is TRBV4-1 and J is TRBJ1-2; no clear D gene. The CDR3 loop spans 15 amino acids. Germline V gives CDR1 MGHRA, CDR2 YSYEKL. V gave up 0 bases and J gave up 4 bases, with 12 bases separating them. The CDR3 sequence is CASSQEPTASYGYTF. In DNA, the CDR3 is TGCGCCAGCAGCCAAGAGCCCACAGCCTCCTATGGCTACACCTTC.

In this sample, this clonotype turned up many times. This chain uses TRBV12-3 or TRBV12-4 with TRBJ1-2; D unclear. The CDR3 is made up of 13 amino acids. The V and J ends lost 5 bases and 3 bases respectively, with 10 bases between them. The CDR3 reads CASSTGDHYGYTF. DNA for the CDR3: TGTGCCAGCAGTACCGGAGACCACTATGGCTACACCTTC.

This chain joins TRBV30 and TRBJ1-2; a weak D match, TRBD1 (6 bases). This CDR3 region has 13 residues. Germline assignment: CDR1 GTSNPN and CDR2 SVGIG (reference sequence). V dropped 2 bases and J dropped 7 bases, with 14 bases sitting between them. This chain's CDR3 is CAWSPQGGGGYTF. CDR3 DNA: TGTGCCTGGAGTCCCCAAGGGGGGGGTGGCTACACCTTC.

Many counts were recorded for this clonotype. This chain joins TRBV6-1 and TRBJ1-2; D is undetermined. Trimming cost V 6 bases and J 4 bases, with 12 bases left between them. Germline assignment: CDR1 MNHNS and CDR2 SASEGT. The CDR3 has 13 amino acids. DNA for the CDR3: TGTGCCAGCAGACTTACCGGGAGCTATGGCTACACCTTC. Translated: CASRLTGSYGYTF.

V and J are TRBV9 and TRBJ2-2, with 7 bases fitting TRBD1. V lost 0 bases to trimming and J lost 4 bases; unmatched junction nucleotides: 3. There are 15 residues in the CDR3. CDR1 is SGDLS and CDR2 is YYNGEE in the germline V gene. CDR3 protein: CASSVGDRFTGELFF. In DNA form, the CDR3 reads TGTGCCAGCAGCGTAGGGGACAGATTCACCGGGGAGCTGTTTTTT.

V gene TRBV6-2 or TRBV6-3 combines with J gene TRBJ1-2; no reliable D call. V was cut by 0 bases and J by 5 bases, with 7 bases left in between. Germline V CDR1 and CDR2: MNHEY, SVGEGT. The CDR3 loop spans 13 amino acids. In DNA form, the CDR3 reads TGTGCCAGCAGTTACTCTGAGGCTTATGGCTACACCTTC. Its translation: CASSYSEAYGYTF.

This clonotype was recorded at least ten times. The chain uses TRBV20-1 and TRBJ2-3, with 8 bases fitting TRBD1. Germline CDR1 and CDR2: DFQATT and SNEGSKA (reference sequence). With V trimmed by 3 bases and J by 2 bases, 4 bases remained unmatched. CDR3 length: 14 residues. The CDR3 sequence is CSARAGGITDTQYF. The CDR3 bases are TGCAGTGCTAGGGCAGGGGGCATCACAGATACGCAGTATTTT.

Many counts were recorded for this clonotype. The CDR3 reads CSAPQGGGLEETQYF. CDR3 DNA sequence: TGCAGTGCCCCACAAGGCGGGGGGCTCGAGGAGACCCAGTACTTC. The chain is built from TRBV20-1 and TRBJ2-5; TRBD2 agrees at 8 bases. There are 15 residues in the CDR3. Germline CDR1 reads DFQATT; CDR2 reads SNEGSKA (reference sequence). J gave up 5 bases and V 6 bases, and 14 bases lay outside the gene matches.

This clonotype was picked up many times. This sequence joins TRBV5-1 and TRBJ1-1; 8 nucleotides line up with TRBD1. The trim removed 4 bases at V and 5 bases at J, leaving 10 bases unmatched. The CDR3 extends over 15 amino acids. Per the germline V gene, CDR1 is SGHRS and CDR2 is YFSETQ. The CDR3 here is CASSSGQGVGTEAFF. For the CDR3, the DNA is TGCGCCAGCAGCAGCGGACAGGGAGTGGGGACTGAAGCTTTCTTT.

This clonotype has a count of ten or more. V is TRBV20-1 and J is TRBJ1-2, with a possible D match to TRBD1 (6 bases). This CDR3 has 12 amino acids. V lost 4 bases to trimming and J lost 7 bases, with 13 bases between them. Germline CDR1 DFQATT, CDR2 SNEGSKA (reference sequence). CDR3 bases: TGCAGTGCTACCTCAGGGGCCCCTGGCTACACCTTC. Translated, it gives CSATSGAPGYTF.

This clonotype was found many times. The rearrangement uses TRBV20-1 and TRBJ2-1; either TRBD1 or TRBD2 may supply D (6 bases each). This CDR3 comprises 16 residues. CDR1 and CDR2 (germline): DFQATT, SNEGSKA (reference sequence). The germline V and J ends were trimmed by 2 bases and 2 bases, with 16 bases remaining between them. The CDR3 DNA reads TGCAGTGCTAGACCCTCTAGAGGGGGGCCCTACAATGAGCAGTTCTTC. It is translated as CSARPSRGGPYNEQFF.

This clonotype occurred once. A read error is possible here, since a much larger clone lies one base away. The chain's CDR3 is CASSYEDGTNEELFF. The CDR3 nucleotides are TGTGCCAGCAGTTACGAGGACGGGACTAATGAAGAACTGTTTTTT. This chain links TRBV6-5 with TRBJ1-4; a possible D gene is TRBD1 (5 bases). The CDR3 is 15 residues long. Germline V gene data show CDR1 as MNHEY and CDR2 as SVGAGI.

There are many counts of this clonotype. The CDR3 region is CSVEESRDRTYPQYF. CDR3 nucleotide sequence: TGCAGCGTTGAAGAAAGCCGGGACAGAACGTACCCCCAGTACTTC. The chain recombines TRBV29-1 with TRBJ2-5; TRBD1 matches at 7 bases. The CDR3 has 15 amino acids. The ends lost 0 bases at V and 9 bases at J; junction bases unmatched: 13. The germline V gene has CDR1 SQVTM and CDR2 ANQGSEA.

This clonotype was observed many times. This sequence may be a read error, since a much larger clone differs from it by one base. The rearrangement uses TRBV11-2 and TRBJ2-1; D tentatively fits TRBD1 or TRBD2 (7 bases each). CDR1 and CDR2 (germline): SGHAT, FQNNGV. V lost 4 bases and J 7 bases, leaving 20 bases between the germline ends. This CDR3 region has 16 residues. CDR3 in DNA: TGTGCCAGCAGCTCTACGACTAGCAGGGGGGCAAATGAGCAGTTCTTC. This translates into CASSSTTSRGANEQFF.

The chain carries TRBV12-3 or TRBV12-4 and TRBJ2-1, with TRBD2 matching over 10 bases. This CDR3 has 18 amino acids. The J segment lost 0 bases and the V segment lost 3 bases, leaving 8 bases of the junction unmatched. This CDR3 reads CASSLGGTSVSSYNEQFF. The CDR3 DNA sequence: TGTGCCAGCAGTTTGGGAGGGACTAGCGTAAGCTCCTACAATGAGCAGTTCTTC.